These T cell receptor beta chains were read from a single sample in a study of blood T cell repertoires in COVID-19. Method: immunoSEQ multiplex PCR; TCRdb's copy keeps in-frame clones and lacks some. The sample lists approximately 70,000 clones, about nine tenths occurring once. The sequenced material came from peripheral blood. Every receptor here comes from a woman aged 18-30 years with acute or convalescent COVID-19. CDR3s include the opening cysteine and the closing phenylalanine or tryptophan. D genes are given only for firm matches. Size tells how often a clone was seen (once, few, many) or the class of an expanded clone, and some rows leave it out.

j_call: TRBJ2-7; clone_size: NA; d_call: TRBD2; v_call: TRBV2; cdr3_aa: CASSETPWLAGGNEQYF; cdr3_nt: TGTGCCAGCAGTGAAACTCCGTGGCTAGCGGGGGGGAACGAGCAGTACTTC
j_call: TRBJ1-1; clone_size: NA; d_call: TRBD1; v_call: TRBV6-5; cdr3_aa: CASSLRQGTTEAFF; cdr3_nt: TGTGCCAGCAGTTTACGACAGGGGACCACTGAAGCTTTCTTT
j_call: TRBJ1-2; clone_size: NA; d_call: NA; v_call: TRBV28; cdr3_aa: CASSLLRVSGYTF; cdr3_nt: TGTGCCAGCAGTTTACTGAGGGTTAGCGGCTACACCTTC
j_call: TRBJ1-5; clone_size: few; d_call: NA; v_call: TRBV19; cdr3_aa: CASGSGQPQHF; cdr3_nt: TGTGCCAGTGGGTCCGGGCAGCCCCAGCATTTT
j_call: TRBJ1-2; clone_size: NA; d_call: NA; v_call: TRBV20-1; cdr3_aa: CSASSGDRYGYTF; cdr3_nt: TGCAGTGCTAGTTCAGGGGATCGTTATGGCTACACCTTC
j_call: TRBJ2-1; clone_size: NA; d_call: TRBD2; v_call: TRBV7-9; cdr3_aa: CASSPTSGSPGNEQFF; cdr3_nt: TGTGCCAGCAGCCCGACTAGCGGGAGCCCGGGAAATGAGCAGTTCTTC
j_call: TRBJ1-3; clone_size: NA; d_call: TRBD1; v_call: TRBV11-2; cdr3_aa: CASSARQGAGNTIYF; cdr3_nt: TGTGCCAGCAGCGCGAGACAGGGGGCAGGAAACACCATATATTTT
j_call: TRBJ2-3; clone_size: NA; d_call: NA; v_call: TRBV29-1; cdr3_aa: CSVEDTPSEGTDTQYF; cdr3_nt: TGCAGCGTTGAAGATACCCCTAGCGAGGGCACAGATACGCAGTATTTT
j_call: TRBJ2-1; clone_size: NA; d_call: NA; v_call: TRBV6-6; cdr3_aa: CASSRPPTGENEQFF; cdr3_nt: TGTGCCAGCAGTCGGCCACCCACGGGAGAAAATGAGCAGTTCTTC
j_call: TRBJ2-7; clone_size: NA; d_call: TRBD1; v_call: TRBV14; cdr3_aa: CASSQVGTGVNEQYF; cdr3_nt: TGTGCCAGCAGCCAAGTTGGGACAGGGGTTAACGAGCAGTACTTC
j_call: TRBJ2-5; clone_size: NA; d_call: TRBD2; v_call: TRBV24-1; cdr3_aa: CATSAGGASETQYF; cdr3_nt: TGTGCCACCAGTGCGGGGGGGGCTTCGGAGACCCAGTACTTC
j_call: TRBJ1-2; clone_size: NA; d_call: NA; v_call: TRBV6-1; cdr3_aa: CASSDDRTRNGYTF; cdr3_nt: TGTGCCAGCAGTGACGACAGGACGCGAAATGGCTACACCTTC
j_call: TRBJ1-2; clone_size: NA; d_call: NA; v_call: TRBV11-2; cdr3_aa: CASSLTGGDDGYTF; cdr3_nt: TGTGCCAGCAGCTTGACGGGGGGAGATGATGGCTACACCTTC
j_call: TRBJ2-7; clone_size: NA; d_call: TRBD1; v_call: TRBV15; cdr3_aa: CATSSPGQGYEQYF; cdr3_nt: TGTGCCACCAGCAGCCCGGGACAGGGCTACGAGCAGTACTTC
j_call: TRBJ2-3; clone_size: NA; d_call: NA; v_call: TRBV24-1; cdr3_aa: CATSDPSGGTDTQYF; cdr3_nt: TGTGCCACCAGTGACCCTTCGGGTGGGACAGATACGCAGTATTTT
j_call: TRBJ2-1; clone_size: NA; d_call: TRBD2; v_call: TRBV12-5; cdr3_aa: CASGLPSGSSGEQFF; cdr3_nt: TGTGCTAGTGGCCTCCCTAGCGGGAGTAGCGGTGAGCAGTTCTTC
j_call: TRBJ1-2; clone_size: NA; d_call: NA; v_call: TRBV29-1; cdr3_aa: CSVERGNTNYGYTF; cdr3_nt: TGCAGCGTTGAGCGGGGTAACACTAACTATGGCTACACCTTC
j_call: TRBJ2-1; clone_size: NA; d_call: TRBD1; v_call: TRBV10-3; cdr3_aa: CAISEFRDRHSSSYNEQFF; cdr3_nt: TGTGCCATCAGCGAGTTCCGGGACAGGCACTCAAGCTCCTACAATGAGCAGTTCTTC
j_call: TRBJ1-5; clone_size: NA; d_call: TRBD1; v_call: TRBV19; cdr3_aa: CASRPTGGNQPQHF; cdr3_nt: TGTGCCAGTAGGCCAACAGGGGGCAATCAGCCCCAGCATTTT
j_call: TRBJ1-1; clone_size: NA; d_call: TRBD1; v_call: TRBV9; cdr3_aa: CASSPTGTGGAWNTEAFF; cdr3_nt: TGTGCCAGCAGCCCTACCGGGACAGGGGGCGCTTGGAACACTGAAGCTTTCTTT
j_call: TRBJ2-7; clone_size: NA; d_call: NA; v_call: TRBV5-1; cdr3_aa: CASSYTGKPYEQYF; cdr3_nt: TGCGCCAGCAGCTACACAGGGAAGCCCTACGAGCAGTACTTC
j_call: TRBJ2-1; clone_size: NA; d_call: NA; v_call: TRBV5-6; cdr3_aa: CASSLYSSEQFF; cdr3_nt: TGTGCCAGCAGCTTGTATTCGAGCGAGCAGTTCTTC
j_call: TRBJ1-5; clone_size: NA; d_call: TRBD1; v_call: TRBV6-1; cdr3_aa: CASSEQGAYNQPQHF; cdr3_nt: TGTGCCAGCAGTGAACAGGGGGCATACAATCAGCCCCAGCATTTT
j_call: TRBJ2-3; clone_size: NA; d_call: NA; v_call: TRBV4-3; cdr3_aa: CASSQDLRGIGTDTQYF; cdr3_nt: TGCGCCAGCAGCCAAGATCTCAGGGGCATTGGCACAGATACGCAGTATTTT
j_call: TRBJ2-1; clone_size: NA; d_call: NA; v_call: TRBV30; cdr3_aa: CAWGKRRDYNEQFF; cdr3_nt: TGTGCCTGGGGTAAAAGGCGGGATTACAATGAGCAGTTCTTC
j_call: TRBJ2-1; clone_size: NA; d_call: NA; v_call: TRBV7-9; cdr3_aa: CASSLGRDNEQFF; cdr3_nt: TGTGCCAGCAGCTTAGGACGGGACAATGAGCAGTTCTTC
j_call: TRBJ1-1; clone_size: NA; d_call: NA; v_call: TRBV5-1; cdr3_aa: CASSSNQGRNTEAFF; cdr3_nt: TGCGCCAGCAGCTCGAACCAGGGTAGGAACACTGAAGCTTTCTTT
j_call: TRBJ2-2; clone_size: NA; d_call: NA; v_call: TRBV19; cdr3_aa: CASSIGRGGDTGELFF; cdr3_nt: TGTGCCAGTAGTATTGGCCGGGGTGGGGACACCGGGGAGCTGTTTTTT
j_call: TRBJ1-2; clone_size: NA; d_call: TRBD1; v_call: TRBV7-9; cdr3_aa: CASSLDTTTGKGYTF; cdr3_nt: TGTGCCAGCAGCTTAGACACCACGACAGGGAAGGGCTACACCTTC
j_call: TRBJ2-3; clone_size: NA; d_call: TRBD2; v_call: TRBV4-3; cdr3_aa: CASSFSGRAIDTQYF; cdr3_nt: TGCGCCAGCAGCTTTAGCGGGAGGGCCATAGATACGCAGTATTTT
j_call: TRBJ1-5; clone_size: NA; d_call: NA; v_call: TRBV7-5; cdr3_aa: CARSLGVGQGNQPQHF; cdr3_nt: NA
j_call: TRBJ1-2; clone_size: few; d_call: NA; v_call: TRBV9; cdr3_aa: CASTTTGSGPAGGYTF; cdr3_nt: TGTGCCAGCACCACCACGGGGTCGGGCCCCGCAGGTGGCTACACCTTC
j_call: TRBJ2-2; clone_size: NA; d_call: TRBD2; v_call: TRBV9; cdr3_aa: CASSVDLAGNTGELFF; cdr3_nt: TGTGCCAGCAGCGTAGACTTAGCGGGAAACACCGGGGAGCTGTTTTTT
j_call: TRBJ2-1; clone_size: NA; d_call: TRBD1; v_call: TRBV29-1; cdr3_aa: CSVEEKSTGGYNEQFF; cdr3_nt: TGCAGCGTTGAAGAAAAATCAACAGGGGGCTACAATGAGCAGTTCTTC
j_call: TRBJ2-2; clone_size: few; d_call: NA; v_call: TRBV5-1; cdr3_aa: CASSLSQGTGELFF; cdr3_nt: TGCGCCAGCAGCTTGTCCCAGGGGACCGGGGAGCTGTTTTTT
j_call: TRBJ2-7; clone_size: NA; d_call: TRBD2; v_call: TRBV4-3; cdr3_aa: CASSQPQGRGSPTTSGRAGEYF; cdr3_nt: TGCGCCAGCAGCCAACCTCAAGGCCGAGGGTCTCCCACAACTAGCGGGAGGGCCGGGGAGTACTTC
j_call: TRBJ2-7; clone_size: NA; d_call: NA; v_call: TRBV2; cdr3_aa: CASSVSGTYEQYF; cdr3_nt: TGTGCCAGCAGTGTCTCAGGAACCTACGAGCAGTACTTC
j_call: TRBJ2-7; clone_size: NA; d_call: NA; v_call: TRBV12-3/TRBV12-4; cdr3_aa: CASSLIADEQYF; cdr3_nt: TGTGCCAGCAGTTTGATTGCGGACGAGCAGTACTTC
j_call: TRBJ1-2; clone_size: NA; d_call: TRBD1; v_call: TRBV4-1; cdr3_aa: CASSPGTGNYGYTF; cdr3_nt: TGCGCCAGCAGCCCCGGGACAGGGAACTATGGCTACACCTTC
j_call: TRBJ1-1; clone_size: NA; d_call: NA; v_call: TRBV2; cdr3_aa: CASDRRVTEAFF; cdr3_nt: TGTGCCAGTGACAGGCGGGTCACTGAAGCTTTCTTT
j_call: TRBJ1-6; clone_size: NA; d_call: NA; v_call: TRBV7-2; cdr3_aa: CASRRRDSLRNSPLHF; cdr3_nt: TGTGCCAGCAGGAGACGGGACTCCCTAAGAAATTCACCCCTCCACTTT
j_call: TRBJ2-7; clone_size: NA; d_call: NA; v_call: TRBV9; cdr3_aa: CASSASSQGTSEQYF; cdr3_nt: TGTGCCAGCAGCGCCTCGTCCCAGGGGACCTCCGAGCAGTACTTC
j_call: TRBJ2-7; clone_size: NA; d_call: NA; v_call: TRBV6-6; cdr3_aa: CASSYDSYEQYF; cdr3_nt: TGTGCCAGCAGTTACGACAGCTACGAGCAGTACTTC
j_call: TRBJ2-1; clone_size: NA; d_call: TRBD1; v_call: TRBV18; cdr3_aa: CASSPQRDRFSYNEQFF; cdr3_nt: TGTGCCAGCTCACCACAAAGGGACAGATTCTCCTACAATGAGCAGTTCTTC
j_call: TRBJ1-5; clone_size: NA; d_call: TRBD1; v_call: TRBV19; cdr3_aa: CASSTTGGLQPQHF; cdr3_nt: TGTGCCAGTAGCACAACAGGGGGCCTTCAGCCCCAGCATTTT
j_call: TRBJ1-1; clone_size: once; d_call: TRBD1; v_call: TRBV20-1; cdr3_aa: CSARGQAGTEAFF; cdr3_nt: TGCAGTGCTCGTGGACAGGCGGGCACTGAAGCTTTCTTT
j_call: TRBJ2-5; clone_size: NA; d_call: NA; v_call: TRBV29-1; cdr3_aa: CSVEVGVWETQYF; cdr3_nt: TGCAGCGTTGAAGTCGGGGTTTGGGAGACCCAGTACTTC
j_call: TRBJ2-2; clone_size: NA; d_call: TRBD2; v_call: TRBV6-2/TRBV6-3; cdr3_aa: CASSYSRQRGNTGELFF; cdr3_nt: TGTGCCAGCAGTTACTCGAGGCAGCGGGGAAACACCGGGGAGCTGTTTTTT
j_call: TRBJ2-7; clone_size: NA; d_call: TRBD2; v_call: TRBV4-3; cdr3_aa: CASSQDYASGAYEQYF; cdr3_nt: TGCGCCAGCAGCCAAGATTACGCTAGCGGGGCCTACGAGCAGTACTTC
j_call: TRBJ2-3; clone_size: NA; d_call: NA; v_call: TRBV7-2; cdr3_aa: CASSSGGGRGYTDTQYF; cdr3_nt: TGTGCCAGCAGCTCCGGAGGGGGGCGGGGGTACACAGATACGCAGTATTTT
j_call: TRBJ1-5; clone_size: NA; d_call: TRBD1; v_call: TRBV28; cdr3_aa: CASTPPGQGPYF; cdr3_nt: TGTGCCAGCACCCCCCCAGGACAGGGGCCGTATTTT
j_call: TRBJ2-7; clone_size: NA; d_call: TRBD2; v_call: TRBV15; cdr3_aa: CATSRDPPWVAGAPEQYF; cdr3_nt: TGTGCCACCAGCAGAGATCCCCCCTGGGTAGCGGGAGCACCCGAGCAGTACTTC